This T cell receptor (beta chain) is from a study of CD8+ T cells in alopecia areata. Germline V gene lookup returns CDR1 SQVTM and CDR2 ANQGSEA. CDR3 length equals 15 residues. Trimming left V 2 bases short and J 0 bases short, with 11 bases between. RNA was extracted and reverse transcribed into cDNA as the sequencing template. Sequencing used immunoSEQ multiplex PCR; TCRdb keeps in-frame clones, though not all of them. The sample has 70,000 to 95,000 clones, 51% seen once. Study observations and caveats: Clonality was higher in lesional than normal scalp, especially in alopecia totalis/universalis. The study found TCR sharing across patients less clear than in mice, possibly for HLA reasons.

Worth noting for this clone: The target antigen is unknown.

Those with alopecia areata gave lesional scalp punch biopsies and peripheral blood. This TCR was recovered from a human donor with alopecia areata. The chain recombines TRBV29-1 with TRBJ2-1; unclear D gene. The specimen was NKG2D-high CD8+ T cells sorted from blood. The CDR3 DNA reads as TGCAGCGTTGAACTCGGGTGGAGCTCCTACAATGAGCAGTTCTTC. This translates into CSVELGWSSYNEQFF.